Presented here are 14 T cell receptor beta chains from one specimen sequenced in a study of blood T cell repertoires in COVID-19. Using immunoSEQ multiplex PCR, the repertoire was profiled, and TCRdb retains in-frame clones only, with some absent. The profile shows about 110,000 clones, approximately 82% of them singletons. Sequenced material: peripheral blood. The receptors shown here come from a woman aged 55-70 years with acute or convalescent COVID-19.

The chain has TRBV3-1 (or the pseudogene TRBV3-2) and TRBJ2-1, with 9 bases aligning to TRBD2. The germline CDR1 and CDR2 sequences are LGHDT and YNNKEL (reference sequence). J was trimmed by 0 bases and V by 6 bases; bases with no gene match: 6. The length of the CDR3 is 16 residues. Written as DNA, the CDR3 is TGTGCCAGCAGTCCTTATAGCGGGAGCTCCTACAATGAGCAGTTCTTC. Protein sequence: CASSPYSGSSYNEQFF.

CDR3 in amino acids: CASSPGQGPNQPQHF. CDR3 coding DNA: TGTGCCAGCTCACCTGGACAGGGTCCCAATCAGCCCCAGCATTTT. The chain recombines TRBV18 with TRBJ1-5, with 8 bases lining up with TRBD1. Germline V gene lookup returns CDR1 KGHSH and CDR2 LQKENI. Losses at the gene ends were 3 bases for V and 3 bases for J; bases not matched to a gene: 4. This CDR3 region has 15 residues.

For this clone: The junction departs from the called germline gene at one end, perhaps through a read error. This chain links TRBV29-1 with TRBJ1-2; 7 bases fit TRBD1. The CDR3 contains 13 residues. Germline values: CDR1 SQVTM, CDR2 ANQGSEA. This CDR3 reads CSVEGGQDYGYTF. The CDR3 nucleotides read TGCAGCGTCGAAGGGGGCCAGGACTATGGCTACACCTTC.

The chain recombines TRBV6-5 with TRBJ1-2; 7 positions match TRBD1. The J segment lost 8 bases and the V segment lost 7 bases, leaving 16 bases of the junction unmatched. Germline V CDR1 and CDR2: MNHEY, SVGAGI. CDR3 length equals 15 residues. The CDR3 DNA follows: TGTGCCAGCATCTCCCTCCCGGACAGGCGAGGGGGCTACACCTTC. This gives the protein CASISLPDRRGGYTF.

The chain is built from TRBV7-9 and TRBJ1-2, with D possibly matching TRBD1 (6 bases). The germline V and J ends were trimmed by 4 bases and 4 bases, with 16 bases remaining between them. The CDR3 length is 15 residues. CDR1 is SEHNR and CDR2 is FQNEAQ in the germline V gene (reference sequence). The CDR3 DNA follows: TGTGCCAGCAGCTCCCTACAGGGTCCCATCTATGGCTACACCTTC. Translated, it gives CASSSLQGPIYGYTF.

This clone was seen a handful of times. The chain recombines TRBV7-6 with TRBJ1-1, with a weak D call TRBD1 (5 bases). Trimming pared 0 bases from V and 1 base from J, leaving 12 bases between. Germline assignment: CDR1 SGHVS and CDR2 FNYEAQ. This CDR3 is built from 16 residues. In DNA, the CDR3 is TGTGCCAGCAGCTTAGCTTCAGGGAGGGGGAACACTGAAGCTTTCTTT. Translation: CASSLASGRGNTEAFF.

This rearrangement joins TRBV5-1 to TRBJ2-7; TRBD1 might be the D (5 bases). Trimming removed 4 bases at V and 1 base at J, with 12 bases between. The CDR3 is 14 residues long. Germline CDR1 SGHRS, CDR2 YFSETQ. The CDR3 is CASSRVQGSYEQYF. The CDR3, as DNA: TGCGCCAGCAGCAGGGTTCAGGGATCCTACGAGCAGTACTTC.

The chain has TRBV30 and TRBJ1-5, with TRBD1 matching 7 bases. The length of the CDR3 is 14 residues. The junction had 8 bases not matched to a gene; V was cut back by 5 bases and J by 4 bases. Germline CDR1 and CDR2: GTSNPN and SVGIG (reference sequence). The CDR3 DNA sequence: TGTGCCTGGTCCGGGACAGAACAGAATCAGCCCCAGCATTTT. It encodes CAWSGTEQNQPQHF.

This chain connects TRBV27 to TRBJ2-7; 9 nucleotides agree with TRBD2. This CDR3 spans 14 amino acids. Germline V lookup: CDR1 MNHEY, CDR2 SMNVEV (reference sequence). V was pared by 6 bases and J by 2 bases, with 5 bases of the junction left unmatched. CDR3 nucleotides: TGTGCCAGCAGGTCTAGCGGGGCCCCCTACGAGCAGTACTTC. It yields the protein CASRSSGAPYEQYF.

The gene calls are TRBV10-3 and TRBJ1-6; the D gene is possibly TRBD1 (6 bases). CDR1 is ENHRY, CDR2 SYGVKD, per germline. Trimming left V 2 bases short and J 5 bases short, with 10 bases between. The CDR3 covers 15 residues. The CDR3 nucleotides are TGTGCCATCAGTGAGCAGGGGCCCAATAATTCACCCCTCCACTTT. Its protein product is CAISEQGPNNSPLHF.

This chain uses TRBV19 with TRBJ1-2; tentatively, D is TRBD1 (5 bases). Germline CDR1 is LNHDA and CDR2 is SQIVND (reference sequence). The CDR3 contains 12 residues. Between the trimmed V and J ends, which lost 7 bases and 4 bases, there was a span of 10 bases. The CDR3 region has the DNA TGTGCCAGTATCACAGGAGCCTATGGCTACACCTTC. Translated, it gives CASITGAYGYTF.

The chain is built from TRBV4-1 and TRBJ2-3; TRBD2 matches 13 bases. CDR3 length equals 15 residues. The ends lost 3 bases at V and 7 bases at J; junction bases unmatched: 4. Germline V gives CDR1 MGHRA, CDR2 YSYEKL. As DNA, the CDR3 is TGCGCCAGCAGCCAGGAGGGACTAGCGGGATATACGCAGTATTTT. Translated, it gives CASSQEGLAGYTQYF.

This clone was detected a few times. The J gene is TRBJ2-2, the V gene TRBV24-1, with D tentatively TRBD2 (5 bases). V lost 6 bases and J lost 0, with 13 bases in between. CDR1 is KGHDR, CDR2 SFDVKD, per germline. The CDR3 covers 16 residues. CDR3 bases: TGTGCCACCAGTTCAGCGGAGAGCCCGAACACCGGGGAGCTGTTTTTT. Translation gives CATSSAESPNTGELFF.

The chain joins TRBV7-2 to TRBJ2-1; 9 positions match TRBD2. The germline V gene has CDR1 SGHTA and CDR2 FQGNSA. This CDR3 has 15 amino acids. The V gene end was trimmed by 1 base and the J gene end by 3 bases; junction bases not matched to a gene: 1. This chain's CDR3 is CASSLGTSDYNEQFF. The CDR3 bases are TGTGCCAGCAGCTTAGGGACTAGCGACTACAATGAGCAGTTCTTC.